These T cell receptor beta chains were read from a single sample in a study of blood T cell repertoires in COVID-19. Libraries were prepared by immunoSEQ multiplex PCR; TCRdb keeps only in-frame clonotypes and omits some of them. The data show under 200,000 clones, with roughly 84% seen just once and 2.9% held by the top ten. The sample was peripheral blood. Receptors originate from a woman between 55 and 75 years old with acute or convalescent COVID-19. Each CDR3 is given with its conserved first and last residue. Fields, in order: V gene, J gene, clone size, D gene, CDR3 protein, CDR3 DNA. D genes are given only for firm matches. Some rows have no size entry. The others give once, few or many, or a class for an expanded clone.

>TRBV5-1|TRBJ1-2|NA|TRBD1
CASSLFTGGGYTF
TGCGCCAGCAGCCTGTTTACAGGGGGCGGCTACACCTTC
>TRBV28|TRBJ1-3|NA|NA
CASSFPGSGNTIYF
TGTGCCAGCAGTTTTCCCGGGTCTGGAAACACCATATATTTT
>TRBV12-3/TRBV12-4|TRBJ1-2|once|TRBD1
CASSQDRNYGYTF
TGTGCCAGCAGTCAGGACAGGAACTATGGCTACACCTTC
>TRBV29-1|TRBJ2-7|few|TRBD2
CSVEKGTSGEQYF
TGCAGCGTTGAGAAGGGAACTAGCGGAGAGCAGTACTTC
>TRBV6-5|TRBJ1-1|NA|NA
CASSYGRRNTEAFF
TGTGCCAGCAGTTACGGCAGGCGCAACACTGAAGCTTTCTTT
>TRBV27|TRBJ1-6|NA|NA
CASSLSDSPLHF
TGTGCCAGCAGTTTAAGCGATTCACCCCTCCACTTT
>TRBV7-6|TRBJ2-5|NA|TRBD1
CASSLVGTGPQETQYF
TGTGCCAGCAGCTTAGTTGGGACAGGACCTCAAGAGACCCAGTACTTC
>TRBV5-6|TRBJ1-6|few|NA
CASSFSKTGVYNSPLHF
TGTGCCAGCAGCTTTTCGAAGACAGGCGTTTATAATTCACCCCTCCACTTT
>TRBV4-2|TRBJ1-3|NA|NA
CASSQSQVFSGNTIYF
TGTGCCAGCAGCCAAAGCCAGGTATTCTCTGGAAACACCATATATTTT
>TRBV19|TRBJ1-1|NA|NA
CASSIARLNTEAFF
TGTGCCAGTAGTATAGCCAGGCTGAACACTGAAGCTTTCTTT
>TRBV5-1|TRBJ1-1|NA|NA
CASSLVGARTEAFF
TGCGCCAGCAGCTTGGTAGGGGCGCGCACTGAAGCTTTCTTT
>TRBV7-2|TRBJ1-1|NA|NA
CASSSNPTVNTEAFF
TGTGCCAGCAGCTCAAACCCGACAGTGAACACTGAAGCTTTCTTT
>TRBV2|TRBJ2-2|few|TRBD2
CASSTPGMRGMMVTGELFF
TGTGCCAGTAGTACCCCTGGGATGCGGGGGATGATGGTCACCGGGGAGCTGTTTTTT
>TRBV12-1|TRBJ1-1|NA|NA
CASSFDRDMNTEAFF
TGTGCCAGCAGCTTTGACAGGGACATGAACACTGAAGCTTTCTTT
>TRBV5-5|TRBJ1-3|few|NA
CASSLLFGQPIFSGNTIYF
TGTGCCAGCAGCTTGTTGTTTGGACAGCCTATTTTCTCTGGAAACACCATATATTTT
>TRBV5-1|TRBJ1-2|NA|TRBD1
CASSSDRGREHGYTF
TGCGCCAGCAGCTCCGACAGGGGAAGGGAACATGGCTACACCTTC
>TRBV10-1|TRBJ1-4|NA|NA
CASSPETNEKLFF
TGCGCCTCATCACCAGAAACTAATGAAAAACTGTTTTTT
>TRBV6-5|TRBJ1-2|NA|NA
CASRLRTASNYGYTF
TGTGCCAGCAGACTTCGGACTGCTTCGAACTATGGCTACACCTTC
>TRBV12-3/TRBV12-4|TRBJ2-5|NA|NA
CASSTVEETQYF
TGTGCCAGCAGTACAGTGGAAGAGACCCAGTACTTC
>TRBV30|TRBJ1-1|NA|NA
CAWSMSEFTEAFF
TGTGCCTGGAGTATGTCCGAGTTCACTGAAGCTTTCTTT
>TRBV19|TRBJ1-5|NA|TRBD1
CASSSQTGGRNQPQHF
TGTGCCAGTAGTTCGCAAACAGGGGGGAGGAATCAGCCCCAGCATTTT
>TRBV9|TRBJ1-2|NA|NA
CASSFRTERDGYTF
TGTGCCAGCAGCTTCCGGACAGAAAGGGATGGCTACACCTTC
>TRBV28|TRBJ2-7|NA|NA
CASSLFQGVHEQYF
TGTGCCAGCAGTTTGTTTCAGGGTGTACACGAGCAGTACTTC
>TRBV24-1|TRBJ1-6|NA|NA
CATSDSHRHRAYNSPLHF
TGTGCCACCAGTGATTCCCACCGCCACAGGGCTTATAATTCACCCCTCCACTTT
>TRBV4-3|TRBJ2-2|NA|TRBD1
CASSQEQGARAGELFF
TGCGCCAGCAGCCAAGAACAGGGGGCGAGGGCCGGGGAGCTGTTTTTT
>TRBV6-6|TRBJ2-7|NA|NA
CASSYSSIYEQYF
TGTGCCAGCAGTTACTCGAGTATCTACGAGCAGTACTTC
>TRBV5-1|TRBJ2-3|NA|NA
CASSLQFREWDTQYF
TGCGCCAGCAGCTTGCAATTCAGGGAATGGGATACGCAGTATTTT
>TRBV29-1|TRBJ1-2|NA|TRBD1
CSVEGGTGYGYTF
TGCAGCGTTGAGGGGGGGACAGGGTACGGCTACACCTTC
>TRBV10-3|TRBJ1-1|NA|NA
CATRSLPGNTEAFF
TGTGCCACAAGAAGCTTGCCAGGGAACACTGAAGCTTTCTTT
>TRBV7-3|TRBJ2-2|NA|NA
CASSLILASNTGELFF
TGTGCCAGCAGCTTAATCCTAGCGTCGAACACCGGGGAGCTGTTTTTT
>TRBV9|TRBJ1-5|few|TRBD1
CASSVETGWNQPQHF
TGTGCCAGCAGCGTAGAGACAGGGTGGAATCAGCCCCAGCATTTT
>TRBV20-1|TRBJ2-3|NA|TRBD2
CSASSGGVADTQYF
TGCAGTGCTAGTAGCGGGGGGGTGGCAGATACGCAGTATTTT
>TRBV5-4|TRBJ1-2|NA|TRBD1
CASGGLWDSLLRDGYTF
TGTGCCAGCGGCGGCCTATGGGACAGCCTCCTTAGGGATGGCTACACCTTC
>TRBV7-2|TRBJ2-1|NA|TRBD2
CASSLAESGGATVSFF
TGTGCCAGCAGCTTAGCGGAAAGCGGGGGGGCCACTGTGTCGTTCTTC
>TRBV7-9|TRBJ1-2|NA|TRBD1
CASSRQGGGDGYTF
TGTGCCAGCAGCCGACAGGGTGGAGGAGATGGCTACACCTTC
>TRBV12-3/TRBV12-4|TRBJ1-2|NA|NA
CASSYGELVGYTF
TGTGCCAGCAGCTATGGGGAGCTGGTTGGCTACACCTTC
>TRBV5-1|TRBJ2-1|NA|TRBD1
CASSSGQVSYNEQFF
TGCGCCAGCAGCTCGGGACAGGTTTCCTACAATGAGCAGTTCTTC
>TRBV7-2|TRBJ1-3|once|NA
CASSRDRGNTIYF
TGTGCCAGCAGCAGAGACAGAGGAAACACCATATATTTT
>TRBV5-4|TRBJ1-2|NA|TRBD1
CASSRSGTGASNYGYTF
TGTGCCAGCAGCAGATCCGGGACAGGAGCTTCTAACTATGGCTACACCTTC
>TRBV11-2|TRBJ2-5|NA|NA
CASSPGRAGLETQYF
TGTGCCAGCAGCCCCGGGCGCGCGGGTCTGGAGACCCAGTACTTC
>TRBV7-3|TRBJ2-3|NA|NA
CASSSGLPFQYF
TGTGCCAGCAGCTCTGGACTACCTTTTCAGTATTTT
>TRBV7-2|TRBJ1-4|NA|TRBD1
CASSNTGTGSEKLFF
TGTGCCAGCAGCAATACCGGGACAGGGAGTGAAAAACTGTTTTTT
>TRBV7-3|TRBJ1-2|NA|TRBD1
CASSLSGGYGYTF
TGTGCCAGCAGCTTATCAGGGGGCTATGGCTACACCTTC
>TRBV19|TRBJ1-5|NA|NA
CASGGYQPQHF
TGTGCCAGTGGGGGCTATCAGCCCCAGCATTTT
>TRBV3-1/TRBV3-2|TRBJ2-7|NA|TRBD1
CASSPPGQPYEQYF
TGTGCCAGCAGCCCACCGGGACAGCCCTACGAGCAGTACTTC
>TRBV15|TRBJ2-1|NA|TRBD1
CATSPSGQGDYNEQFF
TGTGCCACCAGCCCTTCCGGACAGGGAGACTACAATGAGCAGTTCTTC
>TRBV5-1|TRBJ2-7|NA|NA
CASSLGRGISYEQYF
TGCGCCAGCAGCTTGGGTCGGGGAATATCCTACGAGCAGTACTTC
>TRBV6-2/TRBV6-3|TRBJ1-5|NA|NA
CASSLRPAGEQPQHF
TGTGCCAGCAGTTTACGCCCGGCAGGGGAGCAGCCCCAGCATTTT
>TRBV18|TRBJ2-2|NA|NA
CASSYGQRYTGELFF
TGTGCCAGCTCATATGGACAGAGATACACCGGGGAGCTGTTTTTT
>TRBV18|TRBJ1-4|NA|TRBD1
CASSPSGSGGGNEKLFF
TGTGCCAGCTCACCATCCGGGTCAGGGGGAGGAAATGAAAAACTGTTTTTT
>TRBV5-8|TRBJ2-3|NA|TRBD2
CASSYQGGLAGGTDTQYF
TGTGCCAGCAGCTACCAGGGGGGACTAGCGGGGGGCACAGATACGCAGTATTTT
>TRBV6-2/TRBV6-3|TRBJ2-1|NA|TRBD1
CASSGQGLNEQFF
TGTGCCAGCAGCGGACAGGGCCTCAATGAGCAGTTCTTC
>TRBV27|TRBJ2-6|once|TRBD1
CASRSQGAPSGANVLTF
TGTGCCAGCAGGTCGCAGGGGGCCCCCTCTGGGGCCAACGTCCTGACTTTC
>TRBV4-3|TRBJ2-1|NA|TRBD1
CASSQAGGYNEQFF
TGCGCCAGCAGCCAGGCAGGGGGCTACAATGAGCAGTTCTTC
>TRBV14|TRBJ2-1|NA|TRBD2
CASSQGFGTSGGLDEQFF
TGTGCCAGCAGCCAAGGATTCGGGACTAGCGGGGGGTTGGATGAGCAGTTCTTC